A selection of T cell receptor beta chains follows, all from one sample in a study of T cell responses to AZD1222 COVID-19 vaccine. Repertoires were generated with immunoSEQ multiplex PCR, while TCRdb's copy carries only in-frame clones and drops some. This sample carries roughly 150,000 clones, 70% to 90% of them seen once, and the ten largest clones take about 3.2%. Sample: peripheral blood, taken on day 0 of MenACWY control vaccination. These receptors came from an adult in good health. The CDR3 runs from the conserved cysteine through the conserved F or W. The order of the fields is J gene, D gene, clone size, V gene, CDR3 DNA, CDR3 protein. A D gene is named only where the DNA matches it firmly. Clone size is shown for a subset of rows, as once, few, many or a class of expanded clone.

J: TRBJ1-1
D: TRBD1
size: NA
V: TRBV5-1
DNA: TGCGCCAGCAGAAGGACAGGGGGACTCACTGAAGCTTTCTTT
CDR3: CASRRTGGLTEAFF

J: TRBJ2-3
D: TRBD2
size: NA
V: TRBV9
DNA: TGTGCCAGCAGCTTAGCGGGAGGGCCGTCAGATACGCAGTATTTT
CDR3: CASSLAGGPSDTQYF

J: TRBJ1-3
D: NA
size: NA
V: TRBV19
DNA: TGTGCCAGTAGTCCAACGGTCTCTGGAAACACCATATATTTT
CDR3: CASSPTVSGNTIYF

J: TRBJ1-1
D: NA
size: NA
V: TRBV2
DNA: TGTGCCAGCAGTGAAGCGATTGGGACGAACACTGAAGCTTTCTTT
CDR3: CASSEAIGTNTEAFF

J: TRBJ1-6
D: NA
size: NA
V: TRBV6-1
DNA: TGTGCCAGCAGTGAGACCTACAGCCCGAGCTCCTATAATTCACCCCTCCACTTT
CDR3: CASSETYSPSSYNSPLHF

J: TRBJ1-1
D: NA
size: NA
V: TRBV12-3/TRBV12-4
DNA: TGTGCCAGCAGCCTCGCAGACACTGAAGCTTTCTTT
CDR3: CASSLADTEAFF

J: TRBJ1-3
D: NA
size: NA
V: TRBV3-1/TRBV3-2
DNA: TGTGCCAGCAGCCAACAGGGTCCTACTGGAAACACCATATATTTT
CDR3: CASSQQGPTGNTIYF

J: TRBJ2-1
D: NA
size: once
V: TRBV12-5
DNA: TGTGCTAGTGGTTTGGTACTGGGGAACTCCTACAATGAGCAGTTCTTC
CDR3: CASGLVLGNSYNEQFF

J: TRBJ2-3
D: NA
size: NA
V: TRBV7-2
DNA: TGTGCCAGCAGCCGGGACGGATTCACAGATACGCAGTATTTT
CDR3: CASSRDGFTDTQYF

J: TRBJ1-2
D: TRBD1
size: NA
V: TRBV2
DNA: TGTGCCAGCAGTGCCAGGACAGGGGGCGGGTATGGCTACACCTTC
CDR3: CASSARTGGGYGYTF

J: TRBJ2-2
D: NA
size: NA
V: TRBV19
DNA: TGTGCCAGTAGTTTTAACACCGGGGAGCTGTTTTTT
CDR3: CASSFNTGELFF

J: TRBJ2-2
D: NA
size: NA
V: TRBV4-2
DNA: TGTGCCAGTTATGGGGCCTCGAACACCGGGGAGCTGTTTTTT
CDR3: CASYGASNTGELFF

J: TRBJ1-2
D: NA
size: NA
V: TRBV27
DNA: TGTGCCAGCAGTTTAGCCGGGAGGGGAGGTGGCTACACCTTC
CDR3: CASSLAGRGGGYTF

J: TRBJ2-1
D: TRBD2
size: NA
V: TRBV27
DNA: TGTGCCAGCAGTTCACTAGCGGGCAATGAGCAGTTCTTC
CDR3: CASSSLAGNEQFF

J: TRBJ1-2
D: NA
size: NA
V: TRBV24-1
DNA: TGTGCCACCAGTGAGTCCAATCGTCTAAAGGGGGGCTACACCTTC
CDR3: CATSESNRLKGGYTF

J: TRBJ1-6
D: TRBD1
size: NA
V: TRBV27
DNA: TGTGCCAGCAGTTTAGGCGGGACAGCTTACTCACCCCTCCACTTT
CDR3: CASSLGGTAYSPLHF

J: TRBJ1-2
D: TRBD1
size: NA
V: TRBV5-6
DNA: TGTGCCAGCAGCTTGGCCCCCGGGACAGAAATTTATGGCTACACCTTC
CDR3: CASSLAPGTEIYGYTF

J: TRBJ2-7
D: TRBD2
size: NA
V: TRBV28
DNA: TGTGCCAGCAGTTCAGGCGGGAGAGGGTACGAGCAGTACTTC
CDR3: CASSSGGRGYEQYF